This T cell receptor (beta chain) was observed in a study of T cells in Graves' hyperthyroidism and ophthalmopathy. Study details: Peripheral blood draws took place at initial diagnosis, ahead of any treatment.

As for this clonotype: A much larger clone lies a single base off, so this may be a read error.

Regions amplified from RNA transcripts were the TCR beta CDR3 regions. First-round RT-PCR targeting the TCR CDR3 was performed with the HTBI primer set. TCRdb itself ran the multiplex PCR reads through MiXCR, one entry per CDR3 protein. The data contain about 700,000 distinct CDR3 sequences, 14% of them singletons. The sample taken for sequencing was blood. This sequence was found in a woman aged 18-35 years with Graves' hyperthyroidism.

CDR3 amino acids: CTWSVRGPYGYTF. The DNA for the CDR3 is TGTACCTGGAGTGTACGTGGCCCTTATGGCTACACCTTC. The rearrangement joins TRBV30 to TRBJ1-2; D not certain. The CDR3 loop spans 13 amino acids. Germline V lookup: CDR1 GTSNPN, CDR2 SVGIG (reference sequence).